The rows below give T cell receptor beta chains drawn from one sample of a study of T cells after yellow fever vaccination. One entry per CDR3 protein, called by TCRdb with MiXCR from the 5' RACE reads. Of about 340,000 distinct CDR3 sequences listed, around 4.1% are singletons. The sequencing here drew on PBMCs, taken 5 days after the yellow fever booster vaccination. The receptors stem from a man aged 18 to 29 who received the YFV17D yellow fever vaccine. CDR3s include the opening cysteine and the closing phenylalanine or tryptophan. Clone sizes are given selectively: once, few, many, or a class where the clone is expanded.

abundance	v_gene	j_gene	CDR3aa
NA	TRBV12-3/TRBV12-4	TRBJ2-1	CASSLRGLPYNEQFF
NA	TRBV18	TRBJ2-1	CASSPSARYNEQFF
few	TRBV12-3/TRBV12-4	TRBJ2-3	CASSLAPVTDTQYF
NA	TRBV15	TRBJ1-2	CATSRGAGTGRGYGYTF
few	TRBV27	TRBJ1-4	CASSLAGRGTNEKLFF
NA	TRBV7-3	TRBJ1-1	CASSLRVVAGPNTEAFF
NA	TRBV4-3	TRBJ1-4	CASSQDGRGNEKLFF
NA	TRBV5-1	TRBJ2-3	CASSSPEQGVRDTQYF
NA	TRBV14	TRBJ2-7	CASSPLGLVYEQYF
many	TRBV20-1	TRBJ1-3	CSALPPGSRGNTIYF
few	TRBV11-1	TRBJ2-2	CASSYGLGGELFF
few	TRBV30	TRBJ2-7	CAWSSGRSPYEQYF
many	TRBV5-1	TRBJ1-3	CASSLDHSGNTIYF
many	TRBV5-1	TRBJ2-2	CASSLGLTGELFF
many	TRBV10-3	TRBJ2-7	CAISDVDSSYEQYF
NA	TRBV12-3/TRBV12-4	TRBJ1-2	CASSSWADNCTF
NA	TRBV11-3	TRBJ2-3	CASSLEGTATDTQYF
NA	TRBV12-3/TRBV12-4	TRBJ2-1	CASKYMLEQFF
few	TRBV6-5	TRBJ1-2	CASSYRGEGDYGYTF
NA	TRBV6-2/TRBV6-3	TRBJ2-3	CASSYSAGVTDTQYF
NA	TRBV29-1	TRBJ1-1	CIGLAPPGQKAFF
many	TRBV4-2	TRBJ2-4	CASSPRWKTGGAKNIQYF
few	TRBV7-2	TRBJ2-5	CASSPRPPRQYF